This T cell receptor beta chain was captured in a study of CD8 T cells in Susac syndrome. Random-hexamer reverse transcription was applied to roughly 0.45 to 1 ug RNA. The authors amplified TCR beta CDR3 across 54 Vbeta and 13 Jbeta using immunoSEQ multiplex PCR. TCRdb itself ran the immunoSEQ multiplex PCR reads through MiXCR, one entry per CDR3 protein. The sample shows just over 80,000 distinct CDR3 sequences, around 94% of them seen only once. Germline CDR1 is MGHRA and CDR2 is YSYEKL. V shed 4 bases and J shed 6 bases, with 16 bases lying between them. CDR3 length equals 15 residues. Specimen: CD8+ T cells from PBMCs. The sequence derives from a human donor in good health. This chain uses TRBV4-1 with TRBJ2-1, with TRBD2 as a possible D gene (5 bases). This CDR3 is CASSPQSRLPNEQFF. The CDR3, as DNA: TGCGCCAGCAGCCCTCAGAGTAGACTACCCAATGAGCAGTTCTTC.